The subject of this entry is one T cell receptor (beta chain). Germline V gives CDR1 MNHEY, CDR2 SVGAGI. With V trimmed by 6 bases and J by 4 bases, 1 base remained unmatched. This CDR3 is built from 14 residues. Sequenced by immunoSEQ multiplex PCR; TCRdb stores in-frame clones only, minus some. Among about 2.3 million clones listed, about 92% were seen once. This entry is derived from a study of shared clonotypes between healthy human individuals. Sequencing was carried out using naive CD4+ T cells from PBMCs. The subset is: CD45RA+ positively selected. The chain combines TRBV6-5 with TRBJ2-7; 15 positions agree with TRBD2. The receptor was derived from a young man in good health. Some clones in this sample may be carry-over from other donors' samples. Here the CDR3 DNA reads TGTGCCAGCAGGGGGACTAGCGGGAGGTACGAGCAGTACTTC. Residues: CASRGTSGRYEQYF.